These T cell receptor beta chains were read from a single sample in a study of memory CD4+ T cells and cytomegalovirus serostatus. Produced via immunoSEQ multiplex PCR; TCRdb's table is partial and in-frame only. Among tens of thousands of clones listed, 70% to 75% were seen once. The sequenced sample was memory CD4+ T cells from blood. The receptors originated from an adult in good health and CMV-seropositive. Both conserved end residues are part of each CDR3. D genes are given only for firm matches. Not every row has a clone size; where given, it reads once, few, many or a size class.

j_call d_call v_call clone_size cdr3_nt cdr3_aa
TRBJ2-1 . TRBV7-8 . TGTGCCAGCAGCCCGAGAAGGACACGTAATTACAATGAGCAGTTCTTC CASSPRRTRNYNEQFF
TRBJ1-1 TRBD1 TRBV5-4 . TGTGCCAGCAGCACCTTCCGGGACAGCCTTCGGAACACTGAAGCTTTCTTT CASSTFRDSLRNTEAFF
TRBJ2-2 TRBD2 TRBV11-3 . TGTGCCAGCACCTCTAGCGGGAAGAACACCGGGGAGCTGTTTTTT CASTSSGKNTGELFF
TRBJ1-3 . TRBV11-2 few TGTGCCAGCAGCTTTACCAGGGTTGGGCTCTCTGGAAACACCATATATTTT CASSFTRVGLSGNTIYF
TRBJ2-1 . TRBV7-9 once TGTGCCAGCAGCCAGGGGGGACGCTCGACTTACAATGAGCAGTTCTTC CASSQGGRSTYNEQFF
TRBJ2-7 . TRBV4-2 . TGTGCCAGCAGCCAAGAGATTCCCACCTACGAGCAGTACTTC CASSQEIPTYEQYF
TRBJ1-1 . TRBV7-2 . TGTGCCAGCAGGTCACAGGGAAACACTGAAGCTTTCTTT CASRSQGNTEAFF
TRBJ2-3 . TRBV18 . TGTGCCAGCTCACCCGAGGGCGGAAGAAGCACAGATACGCAGTATTTT CASSPEGGRSTDTQYF
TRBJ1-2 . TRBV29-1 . TGCAGCGTTTGGTCCTTAAACTATGGCTACACCTTC CSVWSLNYGYTF
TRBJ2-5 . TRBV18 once TGTGCCAGCTCACCACCGGGCCTAGCGCTCTCGGGAGAGACCCAGTACTTC CASSPPGLALSGETQYF
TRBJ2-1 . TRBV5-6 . TGTGCCAGCAGCTTGGGGCGGGGAAATGAGCAGTTCTTC CASSLGRGNEQFF
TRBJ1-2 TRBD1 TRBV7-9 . TGTGCCAGCACCGGCACAGGGACAGGGAATGGCTACACCTTC CASTGTGTGNGYTF
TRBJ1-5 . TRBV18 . TGTGCCAGCTCGGAGGGGATGAATCAGCCCCAGCATTTT CASSEGMNQPQHF
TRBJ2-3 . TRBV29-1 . TGCAGCGTTGAGAGGGACTCCGATACGCAGTATTTT CSVERDSDTQYF
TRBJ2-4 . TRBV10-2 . TGCGCCAGCAGACTAGTCTCAACCAAAAACATTCAGTACTTC CASRLVSTKNIQYF
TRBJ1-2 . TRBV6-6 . TGTGCCAGCAGCCTATGGGGAAAACATGGCTACACCTTC CASSLWGKHGYTF
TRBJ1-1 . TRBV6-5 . TGTGCCAGCACCTTCCGGGCCGGGGACACTGAAGCTTTCTTT CASTFRAGDTEAFF
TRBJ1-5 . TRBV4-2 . TGTGCCAGCAGCCAAATTTCGGGGGGGGATGAGCCCCAGCATTTT CASSQISGGDEPQHF
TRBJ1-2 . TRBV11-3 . TGTGCCAGCAGCGTCGGCGGGAACTATGGCTACACCTTC CASSVGGNYGYTF
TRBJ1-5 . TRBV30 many TGTGCCTGGAGTGTAAGTTGGGGGGGAGAGCCCCAGCATTTT CAWSVSWGGEPQHF
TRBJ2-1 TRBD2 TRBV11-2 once TGTGCCAGCAGCCCCAGACTAGCGGAGAACTATGATGAGCAGTTCTTC CASSPRLAENYDEQFF
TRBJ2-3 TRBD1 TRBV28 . TGTGCCAGCAAAAAGGGACAGCACACAGATACGCAGTATTTT CASKKGQHTDTQYF
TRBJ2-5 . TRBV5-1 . TGCGCCAGCAGCTTGGGTGGGGTTTTCGTGGAGACCCAGTACTTC CASSLGGVFVETQYF
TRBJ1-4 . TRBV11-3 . TGTGCCAGCAGCTCCGGGGGCCCAACTAATGAAAAACTGTTTTTT CASSSGGPTNEKLFF
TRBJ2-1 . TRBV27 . TGTGCCAGCAGCACTACTAGATACAATGAGCAGTTCTTC CASSTTRYNEQFF
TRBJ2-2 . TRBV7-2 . TGTGCCAGCAGAGAGTCAAGCGGGTGGAACACCGGGGAGCTGTTTTTT CASRESSGWNTGELFF
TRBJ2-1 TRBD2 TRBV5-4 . TGTGCCAGCAGCTTAGGAGAACTAGCGGGTTACAATGAGCAGTTCTTC CASSLGELAGYNEQFF
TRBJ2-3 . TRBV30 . TGTGCCTGGAGTGCCATAACCGGTTATACGCAGTATTTT CAWSAITGYTQYF
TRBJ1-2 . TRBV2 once TGTGCCAGCAGTGAAACCACGACGAATTATGGCTACACCTTC CASSETTTNYGYTF
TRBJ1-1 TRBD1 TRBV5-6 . TGTGCCAGCAGCCCTGGGACAGGGAGGAACACTGAAGCTTTCTTT CASSPGTGRNTEAFF
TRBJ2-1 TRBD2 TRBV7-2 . TGTGCCAGCAGCTTTAGCGGGAGTGTGAACAATGAGCAGTTCTTC CASSFSGSVNNEQFF
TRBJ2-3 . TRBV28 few TGTGCCAGCAGTCCCCCCCCGGGTCGCCGGGGGACAGATACGCAGTATTTT CASSPPPGRRGTDTQYF
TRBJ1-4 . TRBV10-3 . TGTGCCATCAGTGTGAGGGTGAATGAAAAACTGTTTTTT CAISVRVNEKLFF
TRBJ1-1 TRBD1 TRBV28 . TGTGCCAGCCAATATTCGGGCGGGACAGGTCGGTCTGAAGCTTTCTTT CASQYSGGTGRSEAFF
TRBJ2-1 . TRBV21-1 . TGTGCCAGCAGCTCAGGGGAGGGGGACAGAGAGTTCTTC CASSSGEGDREFF
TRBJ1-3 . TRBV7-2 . TGTGCCAGCAGCTCACAGGGTAGGACTGGAAACACCATATATTTT CASSSQGRTGNTIYF
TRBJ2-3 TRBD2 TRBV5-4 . TGTGCCAGCAGCCCTGGGGGGGTTCTAACAGATACGCAGTATTTT CASSPGGVLTDTQYF
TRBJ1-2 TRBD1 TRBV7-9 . TGTGCCAGCAGCTTGTCCGGGACAGGGGGCTATGGCTACACCTTC CASSLSGTGGYGYTF
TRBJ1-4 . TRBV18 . TGTGCCAGCTCACCTCTGGACGGTTCTAATGAAAAACTGTTTTTT CASSPLDGSNEKLFF
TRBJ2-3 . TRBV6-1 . TGTGCCAGCGATCAGGGGATTCACACAGATACGCAGTATTTT CASDQGIHTDTQYF
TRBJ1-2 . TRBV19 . TGTGCCAGTAGTACGCTAGTTGGAGGTGGCTACACCTTC CASSTLVGGGYTF
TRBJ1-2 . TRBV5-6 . TGTGCCAGCAGCTTGTCCCGTTACGTCGGAGGCTATGGCTACACCTTC CASSLSRYVGGYGYTF
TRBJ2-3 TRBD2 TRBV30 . TGTGCCTGGAGTGTTGAGTTCTCACTAGCGGGAGCTATTGGCACAGATACGCAGTATTTT CAWSVEFSLAGAIGTDTQYF
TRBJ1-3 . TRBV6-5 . TGTGCCAGCAGTTACTCGATGACAGCCTCTGGAAACACCATATATTTT CASSYSMTASGNTIYF
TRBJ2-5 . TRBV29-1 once TGCAGCGTTGTAATTGGGGGGACCCAAGAGACCCAGTACTTC CSVVIGGTQETQYF
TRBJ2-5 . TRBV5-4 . TGTGCCAGCAGCTCACACCGATCCCAAGAGACCCAGTACTTC CASSSHRSQETQYF
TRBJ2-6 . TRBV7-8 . TGTGCCAGCAGCAAGAGGGAGGGGTCGGGACAGAGGGCCAACGTCCTGACTTTC CASSKREGSGQRANVLTF
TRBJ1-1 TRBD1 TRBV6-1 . TGTGCCAGCAGTGAACAGGGGGCCGCGAACACTGAAGCTTTCTTT CASSEQGAANTEAFF
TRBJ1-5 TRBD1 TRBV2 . TGTGCCAGCAGCTTGGACAGGAATAGCAATCAGCCCCAGCATTTT CASSLDRNSNQPQHF
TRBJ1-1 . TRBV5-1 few TGCGCCAGCAGCCCCAGGGAGGGAATGAACACTGAAGCTTTCTTT CASSPREGMNTEAFF
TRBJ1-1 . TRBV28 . TGTGCCAGCAGTCCCGGGGGAGGGCGTTCGGTTACTGAAGCTTTCTTT CASSPGGGRSVTEAFF
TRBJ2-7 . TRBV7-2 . TGTGCCAGCAGCTTAGACCCCGGCAGGGCGGCACTCGAGCAGTACTTC CASSLDPGRAALEQYF
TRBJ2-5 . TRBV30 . TGTGCCTGGAGTGGGTACCAAGAGACCCAGTACTTC CAWSGYQETQYF
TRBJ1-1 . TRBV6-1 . TGTGCCAGCAGAAAGGGTAGCACTGAAGCTTTCTTT CASRKGSTEAFF
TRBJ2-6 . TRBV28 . TGTGCCAGCAGCCCAGACAGCTCTGGGGCCAACGTCCTGACTTTC CASSPDSSGANVLTF
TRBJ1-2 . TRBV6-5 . TGTGCCAGCAGTTACTCGATAGGGGACTATGGCTACACCTTC CASSYSIGDYGYTF
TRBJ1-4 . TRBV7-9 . TGTGCCAGCAGCTTAGACGGGGGCAGGGATGAAAAACTGTTTTTT CASSLDGGRDEKLFF
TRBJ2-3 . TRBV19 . TGTGCCAGTAGTAATAACCGGAACCCCACAGATACGCAGTATTTT CASSNNRNPTDTQYF